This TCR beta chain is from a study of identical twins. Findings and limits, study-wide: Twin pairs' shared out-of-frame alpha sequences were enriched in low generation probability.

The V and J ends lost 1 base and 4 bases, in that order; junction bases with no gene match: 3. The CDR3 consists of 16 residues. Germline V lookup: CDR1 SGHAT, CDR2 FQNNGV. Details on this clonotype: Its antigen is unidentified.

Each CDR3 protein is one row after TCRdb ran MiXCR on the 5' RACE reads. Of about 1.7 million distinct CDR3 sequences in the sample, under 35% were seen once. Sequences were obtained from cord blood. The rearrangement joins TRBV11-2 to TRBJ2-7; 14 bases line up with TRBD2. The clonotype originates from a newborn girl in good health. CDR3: CASSLGRLAGGYEQYF. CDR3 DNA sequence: TGTGCCAGCAGCTTAGGTAGACTAGCGGGAGGGTACGAGCAGTACTTC. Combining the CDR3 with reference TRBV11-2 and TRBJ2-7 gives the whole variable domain EAGVAQSPRYKIIEKRQSVAFWCNPISGHATLYWYQQILGQGPKLLIQFQNNGVVDDSQLPKDRFSAERLKGVDSTLKIQPAKLEDSAVYLCASSLGRLAGGYEQYFGPGTRLTVT.